The present entry profiles one TCR beta chain with its context. What it binds is not known. TCR beta cDNA libraries included unique molecular identifiers. The authors obtained roughly 550,000 cDNA molecules from roughly 1.1 to 9.2 million T cells. Using its own MiXCR run on the PCR reads, TCRdb lists one record per CDR3 protein. The top ten clones hold more than 0.55% of a sample with fewer than 850,000 distinct CDR3 sequences, 25% to 30% of them seen once. The data were taken from a study of post-analysis software for immune sequencing data. CDR3 length equals 16 residues. Germline values: CDR1 MDHEN, CDR2 SYDVKM. The junction had 9 bases not matched to a gene; V was cut back by 5 bases and J by 2 bases. Study conclusions and caveats: Multiple sclerosis was associated with a significant reduction in normalized Chao1 diversity relative to controls. Higher frequency in patients than in controls was seen for about five TRBV segments, with TRBV5-6, TRBV5-1 and TRBV20-1 among them.

This chain connects TRBV28 to TRBJ2-1; 7 bases align to TRBD2. The TCR was taken from a girl aged 10 to 17 with multiple sclerosis. Sequencing was performed on blood. For the CDR3, the DNA is TGTGCCAGCAGTCCGCCCCCCCTAGCGGCCTACAATGAGCAGTTCTTC. Protein product: CASSPPPLAAYNEQFF.